This T cell receptor beta chain was recovered during a study of Ad26.COV2.S vaccination and SARS-CoV-2 variants (dated by TCRdb to the early 2020s). Background on the whole study: Donors in the vaccine arm were drawn from COV1001, a multicentre, randomized, double-blind, placebo-controlled phase I-IIa trial testing Ad26.COV2.S in healthy adults. A total of about 30 samples were included in the TCR-sequenced set, comprising roughly 20 Ad26.COV2.S vaccine recipients, 5 placebo recipients and 8 SARS-CoV-2 convalescent individuals. Trial participants were randomized into five groups of five, in which low-dose or high-dose Ad26.COV2.S was given once or twice, or placebo was given on both occasions. Sequencing of the TCRbeta repertoire served to evaluate the specificity and breadth of SARS-CoV-2-reactive T cell receptors following Ad26.COV2.S vaccination. Blinding of investigators to trial group allocation was maintained during experiments and outcome assessment. Ad26.COV2.S was administered intramuscularly at a dose of 5x10^10 or 1x10^11 viral particles, either as one shot or as two shots given 56 days apart.

Study-wide conclusions, independent of this receptor: The study was not powered to compare responses between vaccine doses or regimens. After vaccination, substantial breadth of spike-specific CD8+ and CD4+ T cell responses was reported. Compared with placebo recipients, Ad26.COV2.S recipients showed higher spike-specific TCR breadth (P = 0.0014). Vaccine and placebo recipients had similar non-spike TCR breadth, a finding consistent with the vaccine containing only spike. The authors noted that the TCR breadth and depth analyses may have underestimated total T cell responses.

Of note for this clone: Its antigen is unknown. No per-base quality is available; no much larger clone lies one base away.

Measured from the cysteine to the phenylalanine, the CDR3 is 11 residues long. The CDR3 DNA has 33 bases and is translated from base 1. The germline V gene (reference sequence) gives CDR1 as GTSNPN and CDR2 as SVGIG. The trim is 1 base for V and 5 bases for J, with a gap of 5 bases between the germline ends. The sample's treatment or condition label, in plain terms: around 19 received Ad26.COV2.S at low or high dose, single or two shots; about 5 received placebo; per-sample allocation not given. For vaccine and placebo recipients, the sequenced repertoires came from samples collected on day 63 after the first injection. In Cohort 1b, 25 or so adults aged 18-55 years were enrolled at a single site in Boston, USA, between 29 July and 7 August 2020. Ad26.COV2.S consisted of a replication-incompetent adenovirus type 26 vector by which a prefusion-stabilized SARS-CoV-2 spike protein from the original Wuhan strain was expressed.

The immunoSEQ Assay was the method used to sequence TCRbeta CDR3 regions. After extraction, genomic DNA underwent amplification by bias-controlled multiplex PCR, followed by high-throughput sequencing. In the source study's methods: To quantify the absolute abundance of each unique TCRbeta CDR3 region, sequences were collapsed and filtered. T cell fraction was estimated by normalization of TCRbeta template counts to usable DNA, with usable DNA being measured through amplification of reference genes present in all nucleated cells. Repertoire TCRs were annotated as SARS-CoV-2-specific by exact matching of V gene, CDR3 amino acid sequence and J gene to a known reactive TCR set. MIRA supplied the reference SARS-CoV-2 TCR set, which was filtered for enrichment in COVID-19-positive ImmuneCODE repertoires so that public or cross-reactive TCRs were removed. Drawing on the MIRA antigens, annotated TCRs were analysed further at the level of specific ORF or position within ORF. Depth was the summed frequency of annotated unique rearrangements, while breadth was defined as annotated unique rearrangements over total unique productive rearrangements. TCR breadth was compared between groups using two-sided Wilcoxon rank-sum tests. The source is immuneACCESS, and TCRdb retained only in-frame sequences with V and J called. Part of the clones is not carried over; for the studies checked, unresolved V genes explain less than half of this, and the remainder is unexplained. The V and J calls and clone size are taken from that table; D and trimming were inferred from the DNA. This sample is represented by around 450,000 clones; 80% to 95% of them were singletons. The top ten clonotypes cover about 4.1% of the sample.

The sequenced sample was peripheral blood, obtained in a trial of Ad26.COV2.S vaccine versus placebo. The clonotype originates from a person between 18 and 65 years old who received the Ad26.COV2.S COVID-19 vaccine or a placebo. The chain couples TRBV30 to TRBJ1-1; no D segment can be confidently identified. The sequence in DNA is TGTGCCTGGAGTGAGGTGACTGAAGCTTTCTTT. This codes for CAWSEVTEAFF.